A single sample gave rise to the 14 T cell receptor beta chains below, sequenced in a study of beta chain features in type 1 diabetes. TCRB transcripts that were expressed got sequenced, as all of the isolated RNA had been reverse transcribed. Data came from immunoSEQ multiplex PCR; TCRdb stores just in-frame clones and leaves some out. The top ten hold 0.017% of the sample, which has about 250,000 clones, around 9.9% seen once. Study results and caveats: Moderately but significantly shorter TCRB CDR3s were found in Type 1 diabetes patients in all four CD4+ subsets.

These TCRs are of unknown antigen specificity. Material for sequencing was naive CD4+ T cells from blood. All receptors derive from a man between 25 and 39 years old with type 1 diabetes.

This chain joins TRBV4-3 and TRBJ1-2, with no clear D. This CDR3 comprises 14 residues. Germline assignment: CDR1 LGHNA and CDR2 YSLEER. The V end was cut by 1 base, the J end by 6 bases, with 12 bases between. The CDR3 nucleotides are TGCGCCAGCAGCCAAGCTGAGGAGTCCGATGGCTACACCTTC. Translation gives CASSQAEESDGYTF.

DNA of the CDR3: TGTGCCAGCAGCGTAGCTTGGACAGGCCTCAGGAATGAGCAGTTCTTC. As protein: CASSVAWTGLRNEQFF. The chain joins TRBV9 to TRBJ2-1; 7 nucleotides agree with TRBD1. CDR3 length equals 16 residues. Losses at the gene ends were 0 bases for V and 7 bases for J; bases not matched to a gene: 10. CDR1 SGDLS and CDR2 YYNGEE come from the germline V gene.

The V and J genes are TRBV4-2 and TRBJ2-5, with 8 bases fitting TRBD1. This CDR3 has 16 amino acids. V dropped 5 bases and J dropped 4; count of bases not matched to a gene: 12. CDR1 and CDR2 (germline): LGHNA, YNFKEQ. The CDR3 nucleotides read TGTGCCAGCAGCTACGGCGCAGGGGGCCGTGGAGAGACCCAGTACTTC. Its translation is CASSYGAGGRGETQYF.

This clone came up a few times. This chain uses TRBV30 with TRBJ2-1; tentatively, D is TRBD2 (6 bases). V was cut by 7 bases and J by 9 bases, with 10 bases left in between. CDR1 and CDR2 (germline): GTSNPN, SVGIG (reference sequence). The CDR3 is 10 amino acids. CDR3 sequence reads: CASGVAEQFF. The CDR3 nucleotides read TGTGCCTCGGGGGTTGCTGAGCAGTTCTTC.

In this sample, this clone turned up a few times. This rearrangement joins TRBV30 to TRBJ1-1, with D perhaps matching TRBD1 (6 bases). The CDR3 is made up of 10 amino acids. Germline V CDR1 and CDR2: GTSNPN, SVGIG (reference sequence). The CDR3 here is CAGGREGAFF. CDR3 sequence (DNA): TGTGCGGGGGGCAGGGAGGGAGCTTTCTTT.

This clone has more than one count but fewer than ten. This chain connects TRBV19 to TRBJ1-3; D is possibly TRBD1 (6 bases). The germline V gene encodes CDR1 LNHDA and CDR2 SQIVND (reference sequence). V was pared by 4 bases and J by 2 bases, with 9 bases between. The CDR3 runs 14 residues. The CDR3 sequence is CASSNGTPGNTIYF. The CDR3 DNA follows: TGTGCCAGTAGTAACGGGACACCTGGAAACACCATATATTTT.

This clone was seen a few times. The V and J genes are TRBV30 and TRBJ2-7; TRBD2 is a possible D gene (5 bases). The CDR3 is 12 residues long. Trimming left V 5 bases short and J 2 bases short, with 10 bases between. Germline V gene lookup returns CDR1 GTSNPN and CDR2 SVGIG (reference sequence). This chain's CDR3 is CAWGSSAYEQYF. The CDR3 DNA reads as TGTGCCTGGGGGAGCAGCGCCTACGAGCAGTACTTC.

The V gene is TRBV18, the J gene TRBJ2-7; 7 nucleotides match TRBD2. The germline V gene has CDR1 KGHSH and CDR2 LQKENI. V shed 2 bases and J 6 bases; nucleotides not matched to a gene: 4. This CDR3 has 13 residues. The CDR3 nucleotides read TGTGCCAGCTCACCAGGGGGGGTCCGCGAGCAGTACTTC. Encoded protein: CASSPGGVREQYF.

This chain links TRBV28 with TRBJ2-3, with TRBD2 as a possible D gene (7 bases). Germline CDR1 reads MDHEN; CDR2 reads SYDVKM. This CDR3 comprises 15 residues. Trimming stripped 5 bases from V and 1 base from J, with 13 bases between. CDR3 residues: CASSGAGARTDTQYF. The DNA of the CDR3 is TGTGCCAGCAGTGGGGCGGGGGCCCGCACAGATACGCAGTATTTT.

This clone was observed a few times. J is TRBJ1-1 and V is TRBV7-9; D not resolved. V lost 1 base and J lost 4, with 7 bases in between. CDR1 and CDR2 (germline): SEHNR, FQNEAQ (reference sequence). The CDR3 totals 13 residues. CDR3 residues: CASSLETVTEAFF. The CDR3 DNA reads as TGTGCCAGCAGCTTAGAAACGGTCACTGAAGCTTTCTTT.

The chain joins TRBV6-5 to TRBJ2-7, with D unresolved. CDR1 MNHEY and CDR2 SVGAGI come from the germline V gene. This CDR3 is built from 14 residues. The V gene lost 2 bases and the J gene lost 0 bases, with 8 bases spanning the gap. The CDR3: CASSYVRSSYEQYF. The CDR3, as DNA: TGTGCCAGCAGTTACGTGAGGAGCTCCTACGAGCAGTACTTC.

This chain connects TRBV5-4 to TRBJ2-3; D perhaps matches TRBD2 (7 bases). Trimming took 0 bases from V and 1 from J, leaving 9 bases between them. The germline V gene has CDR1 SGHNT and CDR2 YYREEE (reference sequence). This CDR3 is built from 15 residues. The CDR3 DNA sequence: TGTGCCAGCAGCTTGGTCGGGGGGCGCACAGATACGCAGTATTTT. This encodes CASSLVGGRTDTQYF. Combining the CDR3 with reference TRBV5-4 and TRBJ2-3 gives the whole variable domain ETGVTQSPTHLIKTRGQQVTLRCSSQSGHNTVSWYQQALGQGPQFIFQYYREEENGRGNFPPRFSGLQFPNYSSELNVNALELDDSALYLCASSLVGGRTDTQYFGPGTRLTVL.

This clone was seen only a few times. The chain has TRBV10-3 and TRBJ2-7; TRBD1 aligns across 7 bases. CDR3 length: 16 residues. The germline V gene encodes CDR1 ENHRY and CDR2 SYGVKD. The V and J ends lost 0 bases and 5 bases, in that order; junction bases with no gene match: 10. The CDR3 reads CAISESSGTVGNEQYF. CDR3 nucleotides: TGTGCCATCAGTGAGTCTTCCGGGACAGTGGGCAACGAGCAGTACTTC.

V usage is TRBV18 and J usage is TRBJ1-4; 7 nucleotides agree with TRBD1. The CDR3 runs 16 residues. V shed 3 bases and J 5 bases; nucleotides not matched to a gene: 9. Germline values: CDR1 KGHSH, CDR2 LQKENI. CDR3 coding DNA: TGTGCCAGCTCACCGCAACCGGGACAGCTAAATGAAAAACTGTTTTTT. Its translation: CASSPQPGQLNEKLFF. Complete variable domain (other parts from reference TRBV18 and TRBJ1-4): NAGVMQNPRHLVRRRGQEARLRCSPMKGHSHVYWYRQLPEEGLKFMVYLQKENIIDESGMPKERFSAEFPKEGPSILRIQQVVRGDSAAYFCASSPQPGQLNEKLFFGSGTQLSVL.